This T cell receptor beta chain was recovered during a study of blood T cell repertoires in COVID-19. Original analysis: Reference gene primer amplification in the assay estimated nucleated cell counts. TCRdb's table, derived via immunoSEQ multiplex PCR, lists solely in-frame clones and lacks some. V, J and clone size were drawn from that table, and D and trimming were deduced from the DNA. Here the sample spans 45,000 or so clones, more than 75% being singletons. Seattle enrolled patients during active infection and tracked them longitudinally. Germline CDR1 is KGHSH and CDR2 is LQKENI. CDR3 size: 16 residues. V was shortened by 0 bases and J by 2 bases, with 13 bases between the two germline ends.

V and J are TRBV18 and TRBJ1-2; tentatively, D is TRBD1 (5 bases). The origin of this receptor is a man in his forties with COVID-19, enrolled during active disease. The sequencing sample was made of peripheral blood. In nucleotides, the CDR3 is TGTGCCAGCTCACCACCAGGGGCCGCTATCAACTATGGCTACACCTTC. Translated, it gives CASSPPGAAINYGYTF. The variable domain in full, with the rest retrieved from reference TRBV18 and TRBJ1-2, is NAGVMQNPRHLVRRRGQEARLRCSPMKGHSHVYWYRQLPEEGLKFMVYLQKENIIDESGMPKERFSAEFPKEGPSILRIQQVVRGDSAAYFCASSPPGAAINYGYTFGSGTRLTVV.